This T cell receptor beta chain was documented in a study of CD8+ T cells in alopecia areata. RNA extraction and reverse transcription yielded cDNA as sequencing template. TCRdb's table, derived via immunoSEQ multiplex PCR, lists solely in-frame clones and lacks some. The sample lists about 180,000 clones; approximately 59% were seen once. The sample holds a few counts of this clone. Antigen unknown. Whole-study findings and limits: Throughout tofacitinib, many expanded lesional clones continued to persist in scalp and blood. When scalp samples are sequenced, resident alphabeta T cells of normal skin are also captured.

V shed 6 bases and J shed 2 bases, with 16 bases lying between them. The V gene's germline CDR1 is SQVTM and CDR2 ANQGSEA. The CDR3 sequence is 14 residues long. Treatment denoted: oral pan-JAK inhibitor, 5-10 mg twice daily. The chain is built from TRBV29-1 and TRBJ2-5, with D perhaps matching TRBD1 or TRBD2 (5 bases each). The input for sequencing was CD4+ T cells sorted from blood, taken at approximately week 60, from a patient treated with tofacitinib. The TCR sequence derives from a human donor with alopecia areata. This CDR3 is CSVPGAGLQETQYF. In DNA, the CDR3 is TGCAGCGTCCCCGGGGCGGGCCTTCAAGAGACCCAGTACTTC.